Listed here are 23 T cell receptor beta chains from one sample, sequenced in a study of T-cell memory formation after mild COVID-19 (dated by TCRdb to 2020 to 2022). Receptor libraries were prepared by 5' RACE. For sequencing, an Illumina NovaSeq 6000 was employed. TCRdb trimmed public reads at Q25 via fastp, called clones via MiXCR and kept in-frame beta chains. Entries that share a CDR3 protein sequence are merged under the most common genes and DNA. Within this sample are a few hundred thousand distinct CDR3 sequences, with roughly 15% of them counted one time only. 20% to 25% of the sample is in the top ten clones. The sequenced sample was PBMCs or a T cell subset sorted from them (not recorded which). The receptors stem from a man between 18 and 29 years old who had mild COVID-19 (a few samples of this study predate the infection). The sample titles of this study are shuffled in the database, so cell type and time point are left out; the donor was told from shared clones.

This clonotype has only a few counts. The CDR3 sequence is CASRDSGETQYF. The CDR3 coding sequence is TGTGCCAGCCGGGACTCAGGAGAGACCCAGTACTTC. The chain recombines TRBV6-5 with TRBJ2-5; maybe TRBD2 (6 bases). Trimming pared 8 bases from V and 4 bases from J, leaving 11 bases between. Per germline, CDR1 MNHEY and CDR2 SVGAGI. CDR3 length: 12 residues.

This clonotype was picked up a small number of times. V and J are TRBV12-3 or TRBV12-4 and TRBJ1-3, with a tentative D call TRBD1 (5 bases). Deletions cut 6 bases from V and 0 bases from J, with 9 bases between. This CDR3 has 14 residues. The CDR3 region has the DNA TGTGCCAGCAGCGACAGTGCCTCTGGAAACACCATATATTTT. Amino acid sequence: CASSDSASGNTIYF.

This clonotype was seen only a few times. This chain joins TRBV7-8 and TRBJ1-5; D remains ambiguous. The CDR3 runs to 18 residues. Trimming cost V 4 bases and J 2 bases, with 21 bases left between them. Per the germline V gene, CDR1 is SGHVS and CDR2 is FQNEAQ. CDR3 DNA: TGTGCCAGCAGCTCCGGTCCCGGTGAGGGATTAGGCAATCAGCCCCAGCATTTT. Amino acid sequence: CASSSGPGEGLGNQPQHF.

This chain links TRBV9 with TRBJ1-4, with TRBD1 identical over 7 bases. CDR3 length: 15 amino acids. The trim removed 4 bases at V and 4 bases at J, leaving 7 bases unmatched. In germline, CDR1 is SGDLS, CDR2 YYNGEE. The CDR3, as DNA: TGTGCCAGCAGCCCCAGGGGGAGGGATAATGAAAAACTGTTTTTT. Its protein product is CASSPRGRDNEKLFF.

This clonotype has a handful of counts. The J gene is TRBJ2-3, the V gene TRBV6-2 or TRBV6-3, with 7 bases aligning to TRBD2. The CDR3 runs to 13 residues. After removal of 5 bases from V and 5 bases from J, the junction contained 4 bases not matched to a gene. Looked up from germline, CDR1 is MNHEY and CDR2 is SVGEGT. The CDR3 DNA follows: TGTGCCAGCAGTACGGGACTAAAAGATACGCAGTATTTT. This encodes CASSTGLKDTQYF.

J is TRBJ2-1 and V is TRBV28; 11 nucleotides line up with TRBD2. J lost 4 bases, V lost 5 bases, and 4 bases had no gene match. This CDR3 region has 15 residues. Germline loops: CDR1 MDHEN, CDR2 SYDVKM. The CDR3 sequence is CASSETSGAYNEQFF. For the CDR3, the DNA is TGTGCCAGCAGTGAGACTAGCGGGGCGTACAATGAGCAGTTCTTC.

The sample holds a few counts of this clonotype. The chain recombines TRBV5-1 with TRBJ2-1; TRBD2 is a possible D gene (7 bases). Trimming removed 0 bases from V and 5 bases from J, with 15 bases in between. This CDR3 region has 16 residues. Germline loops: CDR1 SGHRS, CDR2 YFSETQ. CDR3 protein: CASSLGWGGPHNEQFF. CDR3 sequence (DNA): TGCGCCAGCAGCTTGGGTTGGGGGGGCCCCCACAATGAGCAGTTCTTC.

There are a few counts of this clonotype. The genes are TRBV3-1 and TRBJ1-6, with D uncertain. Germline V gene sequence: CDR1 LGHDT, CDR2 YNNKEL (reference sequence). V lost 0 bases and J lost 13, with 13 bases in between. This CDR3 has 14 residues. CDR3 sequence: CASSQEASSVPLHF. CDR3 DNA sequence: TGTGCCAGCAGCCAAGAGGCGTCGTCCGTGCCCCTCCACTTT.

The rearrangement joins TRBV6-2 or TRBV6-3 to TRBJ2-1; 9 nucleotides match TRBD2. The CDR3 consists of 18 residues. Per the germline V gene, CDR1 is MNHEY and CDR2 is SVGEGT. The J segment lost 3 bases and the V segment lost 6 bases, leaving 15 bases of the junction unmatched. CDR3 nucleotide sequence: TGTGCCAGCAGCCCTCAGCCAAATCTAGCGGGGCTCTACAATGAGCAGTTCTTC. Protein product: CASSPQPNLAGLYNEQFF.

This clonotype has just a few counts. The chain joins TRBV29-1 to TRBJ2-2; a possible D gene is TRBD1 (5 bases). Germline values: CDR1 SQVTM, CDR2 ANQGSEA. Trimming left V 5 bases short and J 2 bases short, with 9 bases between. This CDR3 spans 13 amino acids. The chain's CDR3 is CSVSQGNTGELFF. CDR3 DNA: TGCAGCGTTTCTCAGGGAAACACCGGGGAGCTGTTTTTT.

This clonotype showed up many times. The chain combines TRBV20-1 with TRBJ2-4; D is undetermined. The germline gives CDR1 DFQATT, CDR2 SNEGSKA (reference sequence). The CDR3 is 13 residues long. The V end was cut by 0 bases, the J end by 2 bases, with 5 bases between. The CDR3 nucleotides are TGCAGTGCTAGAGAGATCACCAAAAACATTCAGTACTTC. This codes for CSAREITKNIQYF.

This clonotype was observed a few times. The rearrangement uses TRBV7-2 and TRBJ1-6; no firm D call. The CDR3 consists of 12 residues. Trimming took 2 bases from V and 9 from J, leaving 5 bases between them. In germline, CDR1 is SGHTA, CDR2 FQGNSA. CDR3 coding DNA: TGTGCCAGCAGCTTATTTAGTTCACCCCTCCACTTT. Amino acid sequence: CASSLFSSPLHF.

The rearrangement links TRBV29-1 to TRBJ1-4; 8 bases align to TRBD1. The V segment lost 7 bases and the J segment 4 bases; nucleotides outside the gene matches: 8. In germline, CDR1 is SQVTM, CDR2 ANQGSEA. The CDR3 extends over 14 amino acids. CDR3 sequence reads: CSAGKTGDNEKLFF. Written as DNA, the CDR3 is TGCAGCGCCGGGAAGACAGGGGATAATGAAAAACTGTTTTTT. The variable domain in full, completed from reference TRBV29-1 and TRBJ1-4, reads SAVISQKPSRDICQRGTSLTIQCQVDSQVTMMFWYRQQPGQSLTLIATANQGSEATYESGFVIDKFPISRPNLTFSTLTVSNMSPEDSSIYLCSAGKTGDNEKLFFGSGTQLSVL.

In its sample, this clonotype was seen many times. The chain couples TRBV2 to TRBJ1-6; no clear D gene. This CDR3 spans 12 amino acids. V lost 11 bases and J lost 5, with 10 bases in between. From germline, CDR1 is SNHLY and CDR2 FYNNEI. The CDR3 DNA reads TGTGCCGGTCAGACGGATAATTCACCCCTCCACTTT. As protein: CAGQTDNSPLHF. Using reference TRBV2 and TRBJ1-6 for the parts outside the CDR3, the full variable domain is EPEVTQTPSHQVTQMGQEVILRCVPISNHLYFYWYRQILGQKVEFLVSFYNNEISEKSEIFDDQFSVERPDGSNFTLKIRSTKLEDSAMYFCAGQTDNSPLHFGNGTRLTVT.

The chain couples TRBV4-3 to TRBJ2-3, with 7 nucleotides matching TRBD2. Germline CDR1 reads LGHNA; CDR2 reads YSLEER. The CDR3 runs to 21 residues. V was pared by 0 bases and J by 0 bases, with 18 bases of the junction left unmatched. CDR3 bases: TGCGCCAGCAGCCAAGACTACGCGGTGGAGCGGGGCCGATCTAGCACAGATACGCAGTATTTT. Translation gives CASSQDYAVERGRSSTDTQYF.

This chain uses TRBV10-3 with TRBJ2-2, with TRBD2 matching over 7 bases. This CDR3 has 15 residues. J lost 2 bases, V lost 10 bases, and 10 bases had no gene match. The germline gives CDR1 ENHRY, CDR2 SYGVKD. The CDR3 coding sequence is TGTGCCACCGTTGCCGGGACTACAAACACCGGGGAGCTGTTTTTT. It codes for CATVAGTTNTGELFF.

This clonotype turned up a few times. The chain's CDR3 is CASTRRGGRYTQYF. The CDR3 coding sequence is TGTGCCAGCACCAGGCGGGGGGGCCGATATACGCAGTATTTT. The V gene is TRBV12-3 or TRBV12-4, the J gene TRBJ2-3, with TRBD2 identical over 9 bases. The V gene end was trimmed by 7 bases and the J gene end by 7 bases; junction bases not matched to a gene: 9. CDR3 length: 14 residues.

This clonotype appeared a few times. The rearrangement uses TRBV29-1 and TRBJ1-2, with 10 bases that match TRBD1. The V segment lost 5 bases and the J segment 4 bases; nucleotides outside the gene matches: 4. CDR3 size: 13 residues. Germline values: CDR1 SQVTM, CDR2 ANQGSEA. CDR3 in DNA: TGCAGCGTTTCCGGGACAGGGGTCTATGGCTACACCTTC. Amino acids: CSVSGTGVYGYTF.

In its sample, this clonotype was seen a few times. J is TRBJ1-3 and V is TRBV7-2; no definite D call. Germline V gives CDR1 SGHTA, CDR2 FQGNSA. This CDR3 is 14 amino acids long. V lost 3 bases and J 6 bases, leaving 12 bases between the germline ends. CDR3 amino acids: CASSLGAAENTIYF. The CDR3 DNA sequence: TGTGCCAGCAGCTTGGGTGCGGCTGAAAACACCATATATTTT.

The chain recombines TRBV29-1 with TRBJ1-1; possibly TRBD1 for D (5 bases). CDR1 and CDR2 from the germline V gene are SQVTM and ANQGSEA. Between the trimmed V and J ends, which lost 2 bases and 2 bases, there was a span of 12 bases. This CDR3 has 14 residues. CDR3 nucleotide sequence: TGCAGCGTTGAAAGGGGATGGCTAAACACTGAAGCTTTCTTT. Its translation: CSVERGWLNTEAFF.

The genes are TRBV24-1 and TRBJ2-1; the D gene could be TRBD1 or TRBD2 (5 bases each). V dropped 9 bases and J dropped 9 bases, with 8 bases sitting between them. The CDR3 length is 10 residues. Per germline, CDR1 KGHDR and CDR2 SFDVKD. CDR3 amino acids: CATGGVEQFF. CDR3 coding DNA: TGTGCCACCGGGGGTGTTGAGCAGTTCTTC.

The chain employs TRBV5-1 and TRBJ2-3; no firm D call. This CDR3 region has 15 residues. Looked up from germline, CDR1 is SGHRS and CDR2 is YFSETQ. V lost 3 bases and J 0 bases, leaving 11 bases between the germline ends. The CDR3 spells CASSSEERSTDTQYF. DNA for the CDR3: TGCGCCAGCAGCTCCGAGGAGAGGAGCACAGATACGCAGTATTTT.

At least ten counts were recorded for this clonotype. This chain connects TRBV7-2 to TRBJ2-1; TRBD2 matches 12 bases. Germline V gives CDR1 SGHTA, CDR2 FQGNSA. The CDR3 spans 17 residues. The V segment lost 4 bases and the J segment 10 bases; nucleotides outside the gene matches: 14. The CDR3 protein is CASSSQLAGGGAGEQFF. CDR3 nucleotide sequence: TGTGCCAGCAGCTCCCAACTAGCGGGGGGCGGGGCTGGAGAGCAGTTCTTC.